What follows are 16 T cell receptor beta chains derived from one specimen sequenced in a study of ipilimumab plus nivolumab after autologous stem cell transplantation. Generated by immunoSEQ multiplex PCR, the TCRdb table keeps only in-frame clones and is missing some. The table includes 35,000 to 50,000 clones, approximately 91% detected once. Sequenced here: PBMCs, sampled in a trial of ipilimumab plus nivolumab as post-transplant consolidation. Source of these receptors: a male donor with multiple myeloma.

The genes are TRBV11-1 and TRBJ1-6; 8 bases are shared with TRBD1. Germline CDR1 is SGHAT and CDR2 is FQDESV (reference sequence). The CDR3 contains 14 residues. J gave up 5 bases and V 5 bases, and 2 bases lay outside the gene matches. The CDR3 sequence is CASSRTGNNSPLHF. DNA for the CDR3: TGTGCCAGCAGCCGGACAGGGAATAATTCACCCCTCCACTTT.

The J gene is TRBJ1-2, the V gene TRBV27, with D maybe TRBD1 (6 bases). V lost 5 bases and J 4 bases, leaving 14 bases between the germline ends. This CDR3 is built from 14 residues. The germline gives CDR1 MNHEY, CDR2 SMNVEV (reference sequence). For the CDR3, the DNA is TGTGCCAGCAGTACCCCGACAGGAATCTATGGCTACACCTTC. The encoded protein is CASSTPTGIYGYTF.

The rearrangement joins TRBV10-3 to TRBJ2-5; 10 bases map to TRBD2. CDR3 size: 16 residues. With 0 bases clipped from V and 3 bases from J, the junction kept 4 bases outside the gene matches. The germline gives CDR1 ENHRY, CDR2 SYGVKD. CDR3 DNA: TGTGCCATCAGTGAGTCCGCGCTAGCGGGGGAAGAGACCCAGTACTTC. It yields the protein CAISESALAGEETQYF.

The chain joins TRBV7-9 to TRBJ2-3, with 7 bases fitting TRBD2. The CDR3 extends over 16 amino acids. Germline assignment: CDR1 SEHNR and CDR2 FQNEAQ (reference sequence). V was pared by 1 base and J by 3 bases, with 7 bases of the junction left unmatched. The CDR3 spells CASSLVAGEGTDTQYF. CDR3 coding DNA: TGTGCCAGCAGCTTAGTGGCGGGAGAAGGAACAGATACGCAGTATTTT.

This sequence joins TRBV2 and TRBJ2-2; 7 bases match TRBD1. From germline, CDR1 is SNHLY and CDR2 FYNNEI. The CDR3 sequence is 15 residues long. V gave up 4 bases and J gave up 5 bases; unmatched junction bases: 7. DNA for the CDR3: TGTGCCAGCAGTGGGGAATACAGGGGAACCGGGGAGCTGTTTTTT. Translation: CASSGEYRGTGELFF.

This clone was seen only once. The rearrangement joins TRBV4-2 to TRBJ2-7, with D hard to call. The germline CDR1 and CDR2 sequences are LGHNA and YNFKEQ. The length of the CDR3 is 14 residues. V gave up 0 bases and J gave up 4 bases, with 10 bases separating them. As DNA, the CDR3 is TGTGCCAGCAGCCAAGACGTTAGCCAGTACGAGCAGTACTTC. This gives the protein CASSQDVSQYEQYF.

This rearrangement joins TRBV27 to TRBJ2-7; a possible D gene is TRBD2 (5 bases). Germline V gene lookup returns CDR1 MNHEY and CDR2 SMNVEV (reference sequence). This CDR3 region has 15 residues. The V gene lost 2 bases and the J gene lost 5 bases, with 16 bases spanning the gap. The CDR3 coding sequence is TGTGCCAGCAGTTTACGGGAAGGGCGAAGCAACGAGCAGTACTTC. As protein: CASSLREGRSNEQYF.

This clone appeared once. This rearrangement joins TRBV4-1 to TRBJ1-5; D gene uncertain. CDR3 size: 15 residues. The V gene's germline CDR1 is MGHRA and CDR2 YSYEKL. V shed 0 bases and J shed 0 bases, with 6 bases lying between them. Here the CDR3 reads CASSQEGYSNQPQHF. The CDR3 DNA is TGCGCCAGCAGCCAAGAGGGTTATAGCAATCAGCCCCAGCATTTT.

This clone has just one count. V usage is TRBV5-1 and J usage is TRBJ2-2; 8 nucleotides agree with TRBD2. V lost 7 bases to trimming and J lost 4 bases; unmatched junction nucleotides: 6. This CDR3 has 14 amino acids. The germline CDR1 and CDR2 sequences are SGHRS and YFSETQ. CDR3 region: CASQRAGGTGELFF. Written as DNA, the CDR3 is TGCGCCAGCCAGCGTGCGGGAGGCACCGGGGAGCTGTTTTTT. Full variable domain (missing parts from reference TRBV5-1 and TRBJ2-2): KAGVTQTPRYLIKTRGQQVTLSCSPISGHRSVSWYQQTPGQGLQFLFEYFSETQRNKGNFPGRFSGRQFSNSRSEMNVSTLELGDSALYLCASQRAGGTGELFFGEGSRLTVL.

The chain is built from TRBV6-5 and TRBJ1-2; D is ambiguous. The CDR3 is made up of 13 amino acids. With 6 bases removed from V and 9 bases from J, the gap between germline ends came to 17 bases. Germline V gene sequence: CDR1 MNHEY, CDR2 SVGAGI. The CDR3 nucleotides read TGTGCCAGCAGGATGGACTCGGGAGGACGCTACACCTTC. It codes for CASRMDSGGRYTF.

The V call is TRBV6-1, the J call TRBJ1-1, with D tentatively TRBD1 (5 bases). Per the germline V gene, CDR1 is MNHNS and CDR2 is SASEGT. V was shortened by 4 bases and J by 0 bases, with 9 bases between the two germline ends. The length of the CDR3 is 14 residues. CDR3 coding DNA: TGTGCCAGCAGTGTTCAGGGAATGAACACTGAAGCTTTCTTT. As protein: CASSVQGMNTEAFF.

This clone has a single count. The CDR3 coding sequence is TGTGCCAGCAGCTTGGTTGCCTTCTCCACCCAAGAGACCCAGTACTTC. Its translation: CASSLVAFSTQETQYF. V usage is TRBV5-6 and J usage is TRBJ2-5; D unclear. V gave up 0 bases and J gave up 1 base, with 13 bases separating them. The V gene's germline CDR1 is SGHDT and CDR2 YYEEEE. The CDR3 is made up of 16 amino acids.

V and J are TRBV2 and TRBJ2-7; 7 bases line up with TRBD1. CDR3 size: 15 residues. The germline V gene encodes CDR1 SNHLY and CDR2 FYNNEI. Losses at the gene ends were 6 bases for V and 3 bases for J; bases not matched to a gene: 11. The CDR3 sequence: CASRETGTVGYEQYF. The DNA of the CDR3 is TGTGCCAGCAGGGAAACCGGGACAGTGGGCTACGAGCAGTACTTC.

The chain has TRBV4-2 and TRBJ2-2; 7 bases fit TRBD1. V shed 4 bases, J shed 2 bases, and the junction held 4 bases outside the gene matches. CDR1 LGHNA and CDR2 YNFKEQ come from the germline V gene. The CDR3 length is 15 residues. CDR3 bases: TGTGCCAGCAGCCCAGGACAGGAAAACACCGGGGAGCTGTTTTTT. This gives the protein CASSPGQENTGELFF.

The chain recombines TRBV7-3 with TRBJ2-2, with D perhaps TRBD1 (6 bases). The CDR3 contains 17 residues. CDR1 is SGHTA and CDR2 is FQGTGA in the germline V gene. The V and J ends lost 0 bases and 8 bases respectively, with 19 bases between them. Here the CDR3 DNA reads TGTGCCAGCAGCTTAACGGGGGCCGCGAACACCGTTGGGGAGCTGTTTTTT. Amino acids: CASSLTGAANTVGELFF.

The gene calls are TRBV2 and TRBJ1-6; D may be TRBD1 (6 bases). The CDR3 is 12 amino acids. The germline CDR1 and CDR2 sequences are SNHLY and FYNNEI. V dropped 6 bases and J dropped 14 bases, with 14 bases sitting between them. CDR3 sequence: CASRTGREALHF. CDR3 bases: TGTGCCAGCAGGACAGGACGGGAGGCCCTCCACTTT. The full variable domain, its missing parts supplied by reference TRBV2 and TRBJ1-6, is EPEVTQTPSHQVTQMGQEVILRCVPISNHLYFYWYRQILGQKVEFLVSFYNNEISEKSEIFDDQFSVERPDGSNFTLKIRSTKLEDSAMYFCASRTGREALHFGNGTRLTVT.